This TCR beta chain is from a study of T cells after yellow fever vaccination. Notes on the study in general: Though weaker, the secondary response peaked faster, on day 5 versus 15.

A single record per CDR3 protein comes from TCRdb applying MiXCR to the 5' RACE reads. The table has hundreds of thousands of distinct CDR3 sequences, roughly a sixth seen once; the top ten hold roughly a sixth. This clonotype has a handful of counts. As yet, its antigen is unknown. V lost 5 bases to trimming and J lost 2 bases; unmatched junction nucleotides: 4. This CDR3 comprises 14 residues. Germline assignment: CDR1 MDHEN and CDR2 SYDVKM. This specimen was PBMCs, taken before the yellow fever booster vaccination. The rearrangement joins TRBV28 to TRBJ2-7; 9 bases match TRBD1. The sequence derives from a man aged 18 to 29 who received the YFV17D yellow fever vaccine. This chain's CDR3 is CASSGTGTAYEQYV. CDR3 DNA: TGTGCCAGCAGTGGGACAGGGACCGCCTACGAGCAGTACGTC.